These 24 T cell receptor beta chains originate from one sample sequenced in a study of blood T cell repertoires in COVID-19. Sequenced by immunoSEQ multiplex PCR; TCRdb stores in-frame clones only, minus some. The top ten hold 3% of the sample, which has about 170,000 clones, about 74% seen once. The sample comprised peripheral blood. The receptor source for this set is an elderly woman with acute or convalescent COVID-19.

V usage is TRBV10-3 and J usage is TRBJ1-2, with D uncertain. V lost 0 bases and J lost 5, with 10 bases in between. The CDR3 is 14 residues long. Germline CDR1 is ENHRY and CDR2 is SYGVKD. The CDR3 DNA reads TGTGCCATCAGTGAGTCTGTACAGAGTTATGGCTACACCTTC. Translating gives CAISESVQSYGYTF.

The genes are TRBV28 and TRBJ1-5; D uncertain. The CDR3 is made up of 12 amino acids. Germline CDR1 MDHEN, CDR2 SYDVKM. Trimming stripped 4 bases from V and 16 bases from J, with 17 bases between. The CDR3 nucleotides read TGTGCCAGCAGTTCGATTGCGCCCCGAAAACATTTT. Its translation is CASSSIAPRKHF.

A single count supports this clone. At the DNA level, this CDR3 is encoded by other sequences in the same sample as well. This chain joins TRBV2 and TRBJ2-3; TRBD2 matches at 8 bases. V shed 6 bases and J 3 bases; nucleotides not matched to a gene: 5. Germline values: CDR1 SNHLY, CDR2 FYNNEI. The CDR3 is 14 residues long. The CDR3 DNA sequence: TGTGCCAGCAGAGCGGGAGAGGGGACAGATACGCAGTATTTT. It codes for CASRAGEGTDTQYF. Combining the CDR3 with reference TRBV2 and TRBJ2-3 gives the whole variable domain EPEVTQTPSHQVTQMGQEVILRCVPISNHLYFYWYRQILGQKVEFLVSFYNNEISEKSEIFDDQFSVERPDGSNFTLKIRSTKLEDSAMYFCASRAGEGTDTQYFGPGTRLTVL.

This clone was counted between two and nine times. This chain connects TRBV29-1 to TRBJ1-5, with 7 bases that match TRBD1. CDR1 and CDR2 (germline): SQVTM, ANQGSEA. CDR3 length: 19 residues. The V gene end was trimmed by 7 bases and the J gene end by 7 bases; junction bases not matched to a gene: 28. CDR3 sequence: CSGPTTVADPGQKYQPQHF. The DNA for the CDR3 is TGCAGCGGTCCAACCACAGTAGCCGATCCGGGACAGAAGTACCAGCCCCAGCATTTT.

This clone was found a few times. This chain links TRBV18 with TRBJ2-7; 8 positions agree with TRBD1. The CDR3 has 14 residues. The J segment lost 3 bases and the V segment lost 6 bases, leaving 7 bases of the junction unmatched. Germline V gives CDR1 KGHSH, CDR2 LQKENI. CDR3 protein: CASSSGTGVYEQYF. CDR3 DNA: TGTGCCAGCTCCTCCGGGACAGGTGTCTACGAGCAGTACTTC.

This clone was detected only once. The DNA of the CDR3 is TGTGCCAGCAGCGTAGAACCAGGCGGGCGATACAATGAGCAGTTCTTC. Its translation is CASSVEPGGRYNEQFF. This chain links TRBV9 with TRBJ2-1; D possibly corresponds to TRBD2 (5 bases). Germline values: CDR1 SGDLS, CDR2 YYNGEE. V shed 0 bases and J shed 4 bases, with 14 bases lying between them. The CDR3 spans 16 residues.

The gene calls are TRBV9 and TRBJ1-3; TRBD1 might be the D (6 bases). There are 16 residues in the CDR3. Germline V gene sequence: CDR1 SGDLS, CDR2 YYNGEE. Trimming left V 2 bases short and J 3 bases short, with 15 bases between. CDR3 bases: TGTGCCAGCAGCGTTGGGGACATCGCCAGTGGAAACACCATATATTTT. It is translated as CASSVGDIASGNTIYF.

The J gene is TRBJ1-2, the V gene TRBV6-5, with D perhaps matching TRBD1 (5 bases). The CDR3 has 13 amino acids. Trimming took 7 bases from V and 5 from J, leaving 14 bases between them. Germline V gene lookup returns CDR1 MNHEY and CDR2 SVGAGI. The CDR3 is CASKPDDRYGYTF. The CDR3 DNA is TGTGCCAGCAAACCAGACGACAGATATGGCTACACCTTC.

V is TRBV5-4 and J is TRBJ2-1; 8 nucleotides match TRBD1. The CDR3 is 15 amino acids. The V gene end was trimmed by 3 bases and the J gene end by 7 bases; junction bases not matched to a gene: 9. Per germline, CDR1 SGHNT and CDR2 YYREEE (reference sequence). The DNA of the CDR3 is TGTGCCAGCAGCTCCCCGGACAGGGCCAAAAATGAGCAGTTCTTC. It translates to CASSSPDRAKNEQFF.

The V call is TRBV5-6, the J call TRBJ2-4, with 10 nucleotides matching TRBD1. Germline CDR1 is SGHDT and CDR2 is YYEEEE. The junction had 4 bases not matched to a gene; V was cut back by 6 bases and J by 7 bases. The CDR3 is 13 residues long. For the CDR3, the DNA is TGTGCCAGCACCTGGACAGGGGGGAACATTCAGTACTTC. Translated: CASTWTGGNIQYF.

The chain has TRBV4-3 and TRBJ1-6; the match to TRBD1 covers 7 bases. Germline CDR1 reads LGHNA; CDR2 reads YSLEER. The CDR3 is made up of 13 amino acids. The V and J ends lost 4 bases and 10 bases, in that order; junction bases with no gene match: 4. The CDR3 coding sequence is TGCGCCAGCAGCCTCGCAGGGGGATCACCCCTCCACTTT. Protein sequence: CASSLAGGSPLHF.

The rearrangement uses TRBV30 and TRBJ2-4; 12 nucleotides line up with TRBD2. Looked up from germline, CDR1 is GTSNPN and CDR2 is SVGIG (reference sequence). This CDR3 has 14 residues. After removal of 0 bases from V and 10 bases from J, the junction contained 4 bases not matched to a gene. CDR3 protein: CAWSVPGLAGIQYF. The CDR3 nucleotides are TGTGCCTGGAGTGTACCCGGACTAGCGGGGATTCAGTACTTC.

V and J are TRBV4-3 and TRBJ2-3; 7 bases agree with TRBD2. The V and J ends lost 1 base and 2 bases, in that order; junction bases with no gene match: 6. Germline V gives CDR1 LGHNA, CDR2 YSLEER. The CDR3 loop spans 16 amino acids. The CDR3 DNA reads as TGCGCCAGCAGCCAAGTGGTAAGCGGGATCACAGATACGCAGTATTTT. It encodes CASSQVVSGITDTQYF.

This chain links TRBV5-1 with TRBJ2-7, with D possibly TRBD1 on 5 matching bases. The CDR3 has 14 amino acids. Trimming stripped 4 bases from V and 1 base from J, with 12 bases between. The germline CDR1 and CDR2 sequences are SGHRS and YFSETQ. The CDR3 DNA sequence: TGCGCCAGCAGCATGACGACAGCATCCTACGAGCAGTACTTC. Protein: CASSMTTASYEQYF.

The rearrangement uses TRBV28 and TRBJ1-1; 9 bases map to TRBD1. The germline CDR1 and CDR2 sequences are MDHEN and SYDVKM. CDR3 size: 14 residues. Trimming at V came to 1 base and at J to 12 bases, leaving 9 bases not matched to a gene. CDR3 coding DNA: TGTGCCAGCAGTTTATTGGCCGTTAACAGGGGGCCTTTCTTT. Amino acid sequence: CASSLLAVNRGPFF.

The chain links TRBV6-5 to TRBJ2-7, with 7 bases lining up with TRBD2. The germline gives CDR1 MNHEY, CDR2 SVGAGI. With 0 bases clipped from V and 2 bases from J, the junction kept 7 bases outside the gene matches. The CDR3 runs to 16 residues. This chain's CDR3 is CASSYSVSAGTYEQYF. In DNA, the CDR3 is TGTGCCAGCAGTTACTCGGTCTCAGCGGGGACCTACGAGCAGTACTTC.

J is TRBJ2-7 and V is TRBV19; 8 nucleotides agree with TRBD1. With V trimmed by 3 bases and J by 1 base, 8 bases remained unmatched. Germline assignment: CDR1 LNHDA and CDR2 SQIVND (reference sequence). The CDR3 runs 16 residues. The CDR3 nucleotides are TGTGCCAGTAGTATCCCGACAGGGGTCGGTTCCTACGAGCAGTACTTC. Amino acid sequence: CASSIPTGVGSYEQYF.

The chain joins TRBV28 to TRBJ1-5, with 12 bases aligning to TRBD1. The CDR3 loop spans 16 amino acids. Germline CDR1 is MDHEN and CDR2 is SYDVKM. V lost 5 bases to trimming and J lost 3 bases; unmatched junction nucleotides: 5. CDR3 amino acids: CASSLGTGGFNQPQHF. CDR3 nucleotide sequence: TGTGCCAGCAGTCTGGGGACAGGGGGCTTCAATCAGCCCCAGCATTTT.

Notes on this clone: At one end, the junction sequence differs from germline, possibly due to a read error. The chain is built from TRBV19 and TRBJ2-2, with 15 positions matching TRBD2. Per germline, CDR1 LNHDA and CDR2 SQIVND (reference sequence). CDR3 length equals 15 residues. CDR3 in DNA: TGTGCCACCGGGACTAGCGGGGGGAACGCCGGGGAGCTGTTTTTT. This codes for CATGTSGGNAGELFF.

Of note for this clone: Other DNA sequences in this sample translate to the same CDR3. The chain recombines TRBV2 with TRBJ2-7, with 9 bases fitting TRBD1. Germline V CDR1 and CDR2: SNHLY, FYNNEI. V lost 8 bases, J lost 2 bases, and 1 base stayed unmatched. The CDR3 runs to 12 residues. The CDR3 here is CASRDRAYEQYF. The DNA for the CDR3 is TGTGCCAGCCGGGACAGGGCCTACGAGCAGTACTTC.

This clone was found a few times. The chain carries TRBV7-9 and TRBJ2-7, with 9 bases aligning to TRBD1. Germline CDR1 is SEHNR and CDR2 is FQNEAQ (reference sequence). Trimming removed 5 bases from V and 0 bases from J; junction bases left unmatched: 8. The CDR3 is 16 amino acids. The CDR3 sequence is CASSLGTGQSSYEQYF. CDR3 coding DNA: TGTGCCAGCAGCCTAGGGACAGGGCAAAGCTCCTACGAGCAGTACTTC.

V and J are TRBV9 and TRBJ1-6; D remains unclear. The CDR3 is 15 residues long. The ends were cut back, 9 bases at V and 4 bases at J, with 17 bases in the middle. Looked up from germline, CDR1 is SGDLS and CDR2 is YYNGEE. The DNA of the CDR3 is TGTGCCACCGACCCAGAATCCAGGTATAATTCACCCCTCCACTTT. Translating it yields CATDPESRYNSPLHF.

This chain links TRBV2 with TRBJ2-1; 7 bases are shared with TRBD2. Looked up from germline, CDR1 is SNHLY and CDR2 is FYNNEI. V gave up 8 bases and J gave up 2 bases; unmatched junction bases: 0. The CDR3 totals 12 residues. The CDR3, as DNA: TGTGCCAGCCGGGAGGCCTACAATGAGCAGTTCTTC. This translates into CASREAYNEQFF. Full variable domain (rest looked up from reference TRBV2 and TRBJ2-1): EPEVTQTPSHQVTQMGQEVILRCVPISNHLYFYWYRQILGQKVEFLVSFYNNEISEKSEIFDDQFSVERPDGSNFTLKIRSTKLEDSAMYFCASREAYNEQFFGPGTRLTVL.

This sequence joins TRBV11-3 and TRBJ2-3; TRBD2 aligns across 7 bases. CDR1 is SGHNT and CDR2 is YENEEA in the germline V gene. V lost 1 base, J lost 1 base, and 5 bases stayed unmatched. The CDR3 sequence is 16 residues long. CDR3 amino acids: CASSLAPSGGTDTQYF. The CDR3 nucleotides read TGTGCCAGCAGCTTAGCCCCCAGCGGGGGCACAGATACGCAGTATTTT.